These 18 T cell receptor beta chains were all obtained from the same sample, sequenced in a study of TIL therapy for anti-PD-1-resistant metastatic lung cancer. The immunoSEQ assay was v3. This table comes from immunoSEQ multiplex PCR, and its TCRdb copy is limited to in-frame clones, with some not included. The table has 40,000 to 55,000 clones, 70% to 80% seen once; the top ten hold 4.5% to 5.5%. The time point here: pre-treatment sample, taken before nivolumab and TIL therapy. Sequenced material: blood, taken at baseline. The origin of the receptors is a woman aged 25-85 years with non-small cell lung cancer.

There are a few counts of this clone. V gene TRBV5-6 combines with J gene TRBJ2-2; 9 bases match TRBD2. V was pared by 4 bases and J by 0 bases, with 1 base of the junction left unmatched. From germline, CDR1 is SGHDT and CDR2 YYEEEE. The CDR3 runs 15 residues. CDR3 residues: CASSRLAANTGELFF. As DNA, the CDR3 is TGTGCCAGCAGCCGACTAGCGGCGAACACCGGGGAGCTGTTTTTT.

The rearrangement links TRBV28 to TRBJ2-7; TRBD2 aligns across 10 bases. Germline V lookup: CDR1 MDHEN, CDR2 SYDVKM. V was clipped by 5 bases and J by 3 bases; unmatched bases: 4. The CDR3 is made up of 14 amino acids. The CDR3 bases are TGTGCCAGCAGTGAAGGGACTAGCGACTACGAGCAGTACTTC. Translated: CASSEGTSDYEQYF. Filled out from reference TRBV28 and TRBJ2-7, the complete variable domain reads DVKVTQSSRYLVKRTGEKVFLECVQDMDHENMFWYRQDPGLGLRLIYFSYDVKMKEKGDIPEGYSVSREKKERFSLILESASTNQTSMYLCASSEGTSDYEQYFGPGTRLTVT.

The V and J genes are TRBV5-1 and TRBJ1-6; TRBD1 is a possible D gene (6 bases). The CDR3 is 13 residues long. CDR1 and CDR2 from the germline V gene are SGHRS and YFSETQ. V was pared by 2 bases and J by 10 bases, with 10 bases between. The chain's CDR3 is CASSFTGNSPLHF. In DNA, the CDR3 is TGCGCCAGCAGCTTTACAGGGAACTCACCCCTCCACTTT.

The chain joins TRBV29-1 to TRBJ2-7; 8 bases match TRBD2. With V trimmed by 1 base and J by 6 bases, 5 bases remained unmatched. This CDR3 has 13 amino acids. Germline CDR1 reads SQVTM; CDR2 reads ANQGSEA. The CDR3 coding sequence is TGCAGCGTTGAAGGCCTAGCGGGTTTCGAGCAGTACTTC. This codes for CSVEGLAGFEQYF.

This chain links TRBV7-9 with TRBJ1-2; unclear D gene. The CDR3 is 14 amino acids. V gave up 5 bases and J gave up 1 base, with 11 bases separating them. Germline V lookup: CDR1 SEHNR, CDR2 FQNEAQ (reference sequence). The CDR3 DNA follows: TGTGCCAGCAGCCAGCTCGCGATTAACTATGGCTACACCTTC. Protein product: CASSQLAINYGYTF.

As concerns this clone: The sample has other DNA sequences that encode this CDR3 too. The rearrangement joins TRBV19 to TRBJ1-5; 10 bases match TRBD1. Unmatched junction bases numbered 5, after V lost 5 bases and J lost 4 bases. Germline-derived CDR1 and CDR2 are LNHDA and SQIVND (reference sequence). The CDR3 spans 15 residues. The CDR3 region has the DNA TGTGCCAGTAGTCGACAGGGGGCTGGGAATCAGCCCCAGCATTTT. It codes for CASSRQGAGNQPQHF. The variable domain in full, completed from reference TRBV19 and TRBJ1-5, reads DGGITQSPKYLFRKEGQNVTLSCEQNLNHDAMYWYRQDPGQGLRLIYYSQIVNDFQKGDIAEGYSVSREKKESFPLTVTSAQKNPTAFYLCASSRQGAGNQPQHFGDGTRLSIL.

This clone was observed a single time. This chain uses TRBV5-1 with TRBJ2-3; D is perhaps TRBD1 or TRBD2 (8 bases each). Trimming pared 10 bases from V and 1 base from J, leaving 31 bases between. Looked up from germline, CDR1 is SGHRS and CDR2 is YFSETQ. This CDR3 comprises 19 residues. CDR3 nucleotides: TGCGCCGGCGACAGGGGTCGAAGAGATAAGCGGGGGCGCACAGATACGCAGTATTTT. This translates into CAGDRGRRDKRGRTDTQYF. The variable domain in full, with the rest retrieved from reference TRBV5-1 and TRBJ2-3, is KAGVTQTPRYLIKTRGQQVTLSCSPISGHRSVSWYQQTPGQGLQFLFEYFSETQRNKGNFPGRFSGRQFSNSRSEMNVSTLELGDSALYLCAGDRGRRDKRGRTDTQYFGPGTRLTVL.

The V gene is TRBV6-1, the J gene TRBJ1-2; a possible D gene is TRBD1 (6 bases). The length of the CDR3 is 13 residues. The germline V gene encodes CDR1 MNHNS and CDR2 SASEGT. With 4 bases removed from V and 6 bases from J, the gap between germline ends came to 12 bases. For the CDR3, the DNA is TGTGCCAGCAGTGGACAGGAAGAAGATGGCTACACCTTC. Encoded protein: CASSGQEEDGYTF.

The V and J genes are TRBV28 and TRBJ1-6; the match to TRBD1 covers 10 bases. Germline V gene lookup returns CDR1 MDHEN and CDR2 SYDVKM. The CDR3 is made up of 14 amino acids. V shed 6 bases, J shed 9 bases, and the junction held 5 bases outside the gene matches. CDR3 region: CASSSGTGVSPLHF. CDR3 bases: TGTGCCAGCAGCTCCGGGACAGGGGTTTCACCCCTCCACTTT.

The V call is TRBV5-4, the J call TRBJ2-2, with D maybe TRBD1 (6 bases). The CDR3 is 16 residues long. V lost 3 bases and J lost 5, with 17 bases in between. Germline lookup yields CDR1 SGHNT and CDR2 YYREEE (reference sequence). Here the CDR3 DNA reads TGTGCCAGCAGCTCTCGGGCCAGTCAGGGGACCGGGGAGCTGTTTTTT. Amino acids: CASSSRASQGTGELFF.

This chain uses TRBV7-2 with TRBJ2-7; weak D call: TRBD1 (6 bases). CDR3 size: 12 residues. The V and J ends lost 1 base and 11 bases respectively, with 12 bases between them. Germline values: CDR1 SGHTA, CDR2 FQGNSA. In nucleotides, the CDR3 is TGTGCCAGCAGCTTAGGGGGGCAGGGAAAGTACTTC. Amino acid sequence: CASSLGGQGKYF.

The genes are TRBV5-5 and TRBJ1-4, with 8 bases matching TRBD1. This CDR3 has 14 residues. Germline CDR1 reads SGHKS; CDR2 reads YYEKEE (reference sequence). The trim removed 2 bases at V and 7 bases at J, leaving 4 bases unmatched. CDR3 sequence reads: CASSLDRGGEKLFF. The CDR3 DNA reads TGTGCCAGCAGCTTAGACAGGGGAGGTGAAAAACTGTTTTTT.

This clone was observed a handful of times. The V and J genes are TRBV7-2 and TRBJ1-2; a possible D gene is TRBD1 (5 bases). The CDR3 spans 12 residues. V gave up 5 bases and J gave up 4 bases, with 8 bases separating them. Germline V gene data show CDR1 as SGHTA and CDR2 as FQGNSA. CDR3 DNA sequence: TGTGCCAGCAGCGGGGACGGCTATGGCTACACCTTC. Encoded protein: CASSGDGYGYTF.

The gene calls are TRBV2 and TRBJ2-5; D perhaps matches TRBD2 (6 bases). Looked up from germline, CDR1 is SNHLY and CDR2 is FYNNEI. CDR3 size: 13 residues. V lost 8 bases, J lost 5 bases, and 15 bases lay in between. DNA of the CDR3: TGTGCCAGCCCACAGGTCGGGGGTGAGACCCAGTACTTC. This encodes CASPQVGGETQYF.

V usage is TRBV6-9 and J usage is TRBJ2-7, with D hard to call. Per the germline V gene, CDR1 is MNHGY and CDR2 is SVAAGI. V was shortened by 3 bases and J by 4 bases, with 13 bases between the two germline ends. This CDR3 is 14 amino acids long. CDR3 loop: CASSYRRQKYEQYF. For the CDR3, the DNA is TGTGCCAGCAGTTACCGACGGCAGAAGTACGAGCAGTACTTC.

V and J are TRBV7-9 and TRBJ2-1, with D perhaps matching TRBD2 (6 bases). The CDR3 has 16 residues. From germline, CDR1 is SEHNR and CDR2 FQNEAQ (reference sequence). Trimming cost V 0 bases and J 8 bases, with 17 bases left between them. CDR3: CASSLAPLGGFYEQFF. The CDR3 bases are TGTGCCAGCAGCTTAGCCCCCCTTGGAGGGTTCTATGAGCAGTTCTTC.

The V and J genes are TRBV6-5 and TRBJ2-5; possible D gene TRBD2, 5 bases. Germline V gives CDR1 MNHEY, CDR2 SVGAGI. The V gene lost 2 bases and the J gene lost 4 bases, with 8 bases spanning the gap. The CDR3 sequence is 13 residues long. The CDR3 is CASSYKGRETQYF. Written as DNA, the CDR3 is TGTGCCAGCAGTTACAAAGGGAGAGAGACCCAGTACTTC.

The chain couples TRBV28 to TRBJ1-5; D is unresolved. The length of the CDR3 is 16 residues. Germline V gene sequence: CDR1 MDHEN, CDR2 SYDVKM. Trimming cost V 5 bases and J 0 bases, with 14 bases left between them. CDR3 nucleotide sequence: TGTGCCAGCAGTCCCGGGTTTCGGTATAGCAATCAGCCCCAGCATTTT. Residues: CASSPGFRYSNQPQHF.